Shown below are 11 T cell receptor beta chains from a single sample sequenced in a study of CD8 T cells in ankylosing spondylitis. General observations from the study: Typical of ankylosing spondylitis blood, it appeared, was a TCR beta motif of under 10 highly homologous variants.

Antigens of these TCRs are unknown. MiXCR, run by TCRdb on the 5' RACE reads, gives a single entry per CDR3 protein. The sample records hundreds of thousands of distinct CDR3 sequences, about an eighth being singletons. The sequenced sample consisted of blood, either unsorted or a sorted T cell fraction (not recorded which). These receptors were obtained from a male donor with ankylosing spondylitis.

The chain combines TRBV10-3 with TRBJ1-5; D gene unclear. Germline CDR1 reads ENHRY; CDR2 reads SYGVKD. V lost 2 bases to trimming and J lost 3 bases, with 8 bases between them. This CDR3 is 14 amino acids long. CDR3 sequence: CAISERRINQPQHF. In DNA form, the CDR3 reads TGTGCCATCAGTGAGAGACGGATCAATCAGCCCCAGCATTTT.

The J gene is TRBJ2-7, the V gene TRBV28; 7 nucleotides line up with TRBD1. V lost 5 bases and J lost 0; bases outside the gene matches: 4. The CDR3 spans 14 residues. The germline V gene encodes CDR1 MDHEN and CDR2 SYDVKM. Here the CDR3 reads CASSGPGGSYEQYF. The CDR3 DNA sequence: TGTGCCAGCAGTGGGCCAGGGGGCTCCTACGAGCAGTACTTC. The whole variable domain, filled in from reference TRBV28 and TRBJ2-7, reads DVKVTQSSRYLVKRTGEKVFLECVQDMDHENMFWYRQDPGLGLRLIYFSYDVKMKEKGDIPEGYSVSREKKERFSLILESASTNQTSMYLCASSGPGGSYEQYFGPGTRLTVT.

This clonotype appeared many times. The chain links TRBV7-2 to TRBJ1-6, with a possible D match to TRBD1 (5 bases). The CDR3 spans 14 residues. Germline V gene lookup returns CDR1 SGHTA and CDR2 FQGNSA. Trimming removed 5 bases at V and 10 bases at J, with 15 bases between. CDR3 in amino acids: CASSLRDGLSPLHF. CDR3 DNA: TGTGCCAGCAGCCTCCGGGACGGCCTCTCACCCCTCCACTTT.

This clonotype was observed at least ten times. The chain uses TRBV4-2 and TRBJ1-1, with 7 bases aligning to TRBD1. Germline V lookup: CDR1 LGHNA, CDR2 YNFKEQ. The CDR3 totals 16 residues. The junction had 8 bases not matched to a gene; V was cut back by 2 bases and J by 2 bases. The CDR3 protein is CASSQPRRDSNTEAFF. CDR3 in DNA: TGTGCCAGCAGCCAACCCCGTCGGGACAGCAACACTGAAGCTTTCTTT.

This chain connects TRBV7-6 to TRBJ2-2, with 10 bases identical to TRBD2. The ends lost 5 bases at V and 1 base at J; junction bases unmatched: 4. From germline, CDR1 is SGHVS and CDR2 FNYEAQ. The CDR3 has 16 residues. Written as DNA, the CDR3 is TGTGCCAGCAGCCCCACTAGCGGGGAGAACACCGGGGAGCTGTTTTTT. Residues: CASSPTSGENTGELFF.

The chain couples TRBV15 to TRBJ2-1; possibly TRBD2 for D (6 bases). Germline V CDR1 and CDR2: LNHNV, YYDKDF (reference sequence). V was trimmed by 0 bases and J by 15 bases, leaving 15 bases between them. The CDR3 loop spans 13 amino acids. The CDR3 DNA sequence: TGTGCCACCAGCAGAGATGCGAGACTAGAGGGGTTCTTC. It encodes CATSRDARLEGFF.

This clonotype was picked up a small number of times. The DNA of the CDR3 is TGTGCCAGCAGCTCAACAGGGGGGTATCGACAGCCCCAGCATTTT. The encoded protein is CASSSTGGYRQPQHF. This sequence joins TRBV5-6 and TRBJ1-5; TRBD1 agrees at 8 bases. With V trimmed by 3 bases and J by 7 bases, 9 bases remained unmatched. CDR3 size: 15 residues. Germline V gene sequence: CDR1 SGHDT, CDR2 YYEEEE.

The V and J genes are TRBV18 and TRBJ1-2; 7 nucleotides line up with TRBD1. The V segment lost 0 bases and the J segment 8 bases; nucleotides outside the gene matches: 9. Germline loops: CDR1 KGHSH, CDR2 LQKENI. CDR3 length: 15 amino acids. In nucleotides, the CDR3 is TGTGCCAGCTCACCACCTCGCGCAGGGGGGAAAGGCTACACCTTC. It translates to CASSPPRAGGKGYTF.

This clonotype turned up a few times. This chain uses TRBV9 with TRBJ2-5; TRBD2 aligns across 11 bases. Germline assignment: CDR1 SGDLS and CDR2 YYNGEE. This CDR3 has 16 residues. J lost 3 bases, V lost 0 bases, and 4 bases had no gene match. CDR3 coding DNA: TGTGCCAGCAGCGTAGCCCCTAGCGGGGGGAAAGAGACCCAGTACTTC. This encodes CASSVAPSGGKETQYF.

The chain joins TRBV7-2 to TRBJ2-7, with D unclear. Germline CDR1 and CDR2: SGHTA and FQGNSA. V was clipped by 3 bases and J by 2 bases, with 5 bases between them. The CDR3 covers 12 residues. The CDR3 is CASSFGTYEQYF. CDR3 sequence (DNA): TGTGCCAGCAGCTTTGGTACCTACGAGCAGTACTTC.

The chain couples TRBV9 to TRBJ2-1; TRBD1 agrees at 8 bases. This CDR3 spans 16 amino acids. The trim removed 0 bases at V and 3 bases at J, leaving 5 bases unmatched. Germline V CDR1 and CDR2: SGDLS, YYNGEE. This chain's CDR3 is CASSVDDRGGYNEQFF. CDR3 DNA: TGTGCCAGCAGCGTAGATGACAGGGGCGGCTACAATGAGCAGTTCTTC.